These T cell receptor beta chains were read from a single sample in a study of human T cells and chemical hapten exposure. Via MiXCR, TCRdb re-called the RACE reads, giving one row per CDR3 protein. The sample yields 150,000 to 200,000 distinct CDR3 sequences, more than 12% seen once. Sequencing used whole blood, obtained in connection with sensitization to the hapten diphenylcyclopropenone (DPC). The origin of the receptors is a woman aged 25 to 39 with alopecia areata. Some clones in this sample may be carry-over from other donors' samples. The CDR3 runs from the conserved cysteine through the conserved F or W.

CDR3 protein: CSVGVSSYEQYF
J gene: TRBJ2-7
V gene: TRBV29-1

CDR3 protein: CATSDLQGSGANVLTF
J gene: TRBJ2-6
V gene: TRBV24-1

CDR3 protein: CASSQDVLADTQYF
J gene: TRBJ2-3
V gene: TRBV4-3

CDR3 protein: CASSRGQTTYEQYF
J gene: TRBJ2-7
V gene: TRBV19

CDR3 protein: CASSLSGLAGGELFF
J gene: TRBJ2-2
V gene: TRBV7-2

CDR3 protein: CASSEVELSGNSPLHF
J gene: TRBJ1-6
V gene: TRBV2

CDR3 protein: CASSPQGRPETQYF
J gene: TRBJ2-5
V gene: TRBV11-2

CDR3 protein: CASRSRNTIYF
J gene: TRBJ1-3
V gene: TRBV6-5

CDR3 protein: CASRGVTDTQYF
J gene: TRBJ2-3
V gene: TRBV7-9

CDR3 protein: CASSQFSTYNEQFF
J gene: TRBJ2-1
V gene: TRBV12-3/TRBV12-4

CDR3 protein: CASSVRQGSYQETQYF
J gene: TRBJ2-5
V gene: TRBV5-6

CDR3 protein: CASSSRDSLYTGELFF
J gene: TRBJ2-2
V gene: TRBV5-1

CDR3 protein: CASSLATDVKLFF
J gene: TRBJ1-4
V gene: TRBV28

CDR3 protein: CASSFHQSYEQYF
J gene: TRBJ2-7
V gene: TRBV28

CDR3 protein: CASSQEGQGNTGELFF
J gene: TRBJ2-2
V gene: TRBV4-3

CDR3 protein: CASSLDVSGANVLTF
J gene: TRBJ2-6
V gene: TRBV5-1

CDR3 protein: CASSQGGSGELFF
J gene: TRBJ2-2
V gene: TRBV7-9

CDR3 protein: CSARGQGDNQPQHF
J gene: TRBJ1-5
V gene: TRBV29-1

CDR3 protein: CASSDQGIEAFF
J gene: TRBJ1-1
V gene: TRBV7-9

CDR3 protein: CASGLAAAGVGELFF
J gene: TRBJ2-2
V gene: TRBV12-3/TRBV12-4

CDR3 protein: CSVSKFGTGTYEQYF
J gene: TRBJ2-7
V gene: TRBV29-1

CDR3 protein: CASSKGPEVGNEQFF
J gene: TRBJ2-1
V gene: TRBV6-6

CDR3 protein: CASSLDPRSTDTQYF
J gene: TRBJ2-3
V gene: TRBV7-2

CDR3 protein: CASSPPGRSAEAFF
J gene: TRBJ1-1
V gene: TRBV18

CDR3 protein: CASSLGGQDEAFF
J gene: TRBJ1-1
V gene: TRBV7-9

CDR3 protein: CASSFYKGSGEQYF
J gene: TRBJ2-7
V gene: TRBV2

CDR3 protein: CAISSDGTLRANVLTF
J gene: TRBJ2-6
V gene: TRBV10-3

CDR3 protein: CASSVAPGTAVAFF
J gene: TRBJ1-1
V gene: TRBV9

CDR3 protein: CASSQRLALSYEQYF
J gene: TRBJ2-7
V gene: TRBV4-1

CDR3 protein: CSVRDRGQPQHF
J gene: TRBJ1-5
V gene: TRBV29-1

CDR3 protein: CASSRTAGTEAFF
J gene: TRBJ1-1
V gene: TRBV2

CDR3 protein: CSGGTGLNTEAFF
J gene: TRBJ1-1
V gene: TRBV29-1

CDR3 protein: CAISPGLLYGYTF
J gene: TRBJ1-2
V gene: TRBV28

CDR3 protein: CASSAAVAGGETQYF
J gene: TRBJ2-5
V gene: TRBV5-1

CDR3 protein: CASSSSGSRYEQYF
J gene: TRBJ2-7
V gene: TRBV7-9

CDR3 protein: CASSYTTGTNYEQYF
J gene: TRBJ2-7
V gene: TRBV11-2

CDR3 protein: CASSLNGGSTDTQYF
J gene: TRBJ2-3
V gene: TRBV11-2

CDR3 protein: CASSLTVTGGPEFF
J gene: TRBJ2-1
V gene: TRBV28

CDR3 protein: CASTTGGFAGYTF
J gene: TRBJ1-2
V gene: TRBV28

CDR3 protein: CASSLADLSTDTQYF
J gene: TRBJ2-3
V gene: TRBV12-3/TRBV12-4

CDR3 protein: CASVAYNEQFF
J gene: TRBJ2-1
V gene: TRBV7-9

CDR3 protein: CASSPFAGTPRELFF
J gene: TRBJ2-2
V gene: TRBV18

CDR3 protein: CSASLSNQPQHF
J gene: TRBJ1-5
V gene: TRBV20-1

CDR3 protein: CASSYGLADTQYF
J gene: TRBJ2-3
V gene: TRBV6-6

CDR3 protein: CASSPLEGRGAGGRGSEQYF
J gene: TRBJ2-7
V gene: TRBV27

CDR3 protein: CASSYETGRISGYTF
J gene: TRBJ1-2
V gene: TRBV6-2/TRBV6-3

CDR3 protein: CASSPGQGKLFF
J gene: TRBJ1-4
V gene: TRBV27

CDR3 protein: CASSSPVGMGEKLFF
J gene: TRBJ1-4
V gene: TRBV7-2

CDR3 protein: CASSLGQGALNTQYF
J gene: TRBJ2-3
V gene: TRBV7-3

CDR3 protein: CSASLAGGPEEQYF
J gene: TRBJ2-7
V gene: TRBV20-1

CDR3 protein: CASSPGLVSTGELFF
J gene: TRBJ2-2
V gene: TRBV12-3/TRBV12-4

CDR3 protein: CASSVGIESYEQYF
J gene: TRBJ2-7
V gene: TRBV9

CDR3 protein: CASSAVGMNTEAFF
J gene: TRBJ1-1
V gene: TRBV5-1

CDR3 protein: CASSYARNQPQHF
J gene: TRBJ1-5
V gene: TRBV6-5

CDR3 protein: CASSLVMSGAYNEQFF
J gene: TRBJ2-1
V gene: TRBV11-3

CDR3 protein: CAWSVPGDEQYF
J gene: TRBJ2-7
V gene: TRBV30

CDR3 protein: CASRPVGGNEKLFF
J gene: TRBJ1-4
V gene: TRBV2